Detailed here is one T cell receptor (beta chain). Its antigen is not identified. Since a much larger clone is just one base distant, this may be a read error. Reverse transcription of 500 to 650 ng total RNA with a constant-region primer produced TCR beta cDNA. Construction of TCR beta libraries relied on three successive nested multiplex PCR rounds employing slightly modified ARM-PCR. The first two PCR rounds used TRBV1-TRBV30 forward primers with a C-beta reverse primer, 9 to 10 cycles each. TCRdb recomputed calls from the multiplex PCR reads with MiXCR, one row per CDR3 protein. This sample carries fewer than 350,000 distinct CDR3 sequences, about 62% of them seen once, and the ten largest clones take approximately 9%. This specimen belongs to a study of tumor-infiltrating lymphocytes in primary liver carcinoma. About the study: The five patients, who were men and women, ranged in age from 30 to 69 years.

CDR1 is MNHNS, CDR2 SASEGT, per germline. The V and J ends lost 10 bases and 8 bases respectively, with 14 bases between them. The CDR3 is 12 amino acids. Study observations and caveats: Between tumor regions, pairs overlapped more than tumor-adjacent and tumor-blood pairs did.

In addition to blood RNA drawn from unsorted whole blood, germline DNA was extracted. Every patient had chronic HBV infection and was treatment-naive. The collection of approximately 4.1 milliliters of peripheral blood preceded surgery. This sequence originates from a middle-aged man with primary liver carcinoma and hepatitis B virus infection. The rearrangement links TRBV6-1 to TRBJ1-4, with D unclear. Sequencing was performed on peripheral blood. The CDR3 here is CANALSGEKLFF. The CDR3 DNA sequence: TGTGCCAACGCCTTAAGCGGGGAAAAACTGTTTTTT.